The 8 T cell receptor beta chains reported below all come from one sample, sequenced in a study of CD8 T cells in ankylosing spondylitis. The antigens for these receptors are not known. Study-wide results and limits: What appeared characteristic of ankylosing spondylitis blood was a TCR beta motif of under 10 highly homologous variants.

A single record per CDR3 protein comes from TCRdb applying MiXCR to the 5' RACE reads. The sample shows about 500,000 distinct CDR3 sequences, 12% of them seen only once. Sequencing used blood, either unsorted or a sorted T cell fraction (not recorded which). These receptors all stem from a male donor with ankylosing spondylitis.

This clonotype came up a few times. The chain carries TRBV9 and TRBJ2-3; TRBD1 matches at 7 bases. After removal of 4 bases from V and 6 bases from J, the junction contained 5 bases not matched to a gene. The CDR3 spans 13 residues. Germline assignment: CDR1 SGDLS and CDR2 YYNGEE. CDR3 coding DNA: TGTGCCAGCAGCCAAGGGACAGCCGATACGCAGTATTTT. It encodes CASSQGTADTQYF.

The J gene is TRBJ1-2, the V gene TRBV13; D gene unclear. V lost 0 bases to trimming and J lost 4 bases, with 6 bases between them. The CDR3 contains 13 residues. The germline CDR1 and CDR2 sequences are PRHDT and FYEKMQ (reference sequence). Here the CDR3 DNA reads TGTGCCAGCAGCTTAGGACGGACCTATGGCTACACCTTC. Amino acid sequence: CASSLGRTYGYTF.

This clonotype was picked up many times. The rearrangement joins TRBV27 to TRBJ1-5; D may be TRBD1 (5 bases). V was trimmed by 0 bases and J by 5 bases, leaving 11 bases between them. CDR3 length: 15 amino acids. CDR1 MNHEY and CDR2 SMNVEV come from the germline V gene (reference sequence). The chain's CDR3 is CASSLSWDGYQPQHF. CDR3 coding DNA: TGTGCCAGCAGTTTATCCTGGGACGGCTATCAGCCCCAGCATTTT.

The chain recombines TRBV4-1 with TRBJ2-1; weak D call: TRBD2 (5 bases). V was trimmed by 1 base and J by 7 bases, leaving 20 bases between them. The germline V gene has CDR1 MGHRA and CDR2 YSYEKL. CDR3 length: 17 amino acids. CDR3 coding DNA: TGCGCCAGCAGCCAAGTCGGCCGAGGGCCACTATGGAATGAGCAGTTCTTC. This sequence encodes CASSQVGRGPLWNEQFF.

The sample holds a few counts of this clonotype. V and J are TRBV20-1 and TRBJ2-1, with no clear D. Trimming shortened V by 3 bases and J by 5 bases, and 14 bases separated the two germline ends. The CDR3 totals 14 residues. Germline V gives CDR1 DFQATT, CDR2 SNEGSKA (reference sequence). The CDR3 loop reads CSASPRGSDNEQFF. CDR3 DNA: TGCAGTGCTAGCCCCCGTGGCAGCGACAATGAGCAGTTCTTC.

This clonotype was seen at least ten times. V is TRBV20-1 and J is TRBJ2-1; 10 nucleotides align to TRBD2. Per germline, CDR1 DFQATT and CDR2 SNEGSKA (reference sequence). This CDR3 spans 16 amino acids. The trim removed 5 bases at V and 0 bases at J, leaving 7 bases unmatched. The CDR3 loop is CSAFRASGSSYNEQFF. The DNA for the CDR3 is TGCAGTGCTTTTCGGGCTAGCGGGAGCTCCTACAATGAGCAGTTCTTC.

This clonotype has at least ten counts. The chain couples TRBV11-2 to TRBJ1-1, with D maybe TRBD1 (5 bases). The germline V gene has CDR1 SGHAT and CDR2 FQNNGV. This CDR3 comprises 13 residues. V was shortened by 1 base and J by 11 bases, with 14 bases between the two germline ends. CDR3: CASSLGEARVAFF. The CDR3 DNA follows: TGTGCCAGCAGCTTAGGAGAGGCCAGGGTGGCTTTCTTT. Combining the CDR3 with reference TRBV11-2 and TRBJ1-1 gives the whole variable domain EAGVAQSPRYKIIEKRQSVAFWCNPISGHATLYWYQQILGQGPKLLIQFQNNGVVDDSQLPKDRFSAERLKGVDSTLKIQPAKLEDSAVYLCASSLGEARVAFFGQGTRLTVV.

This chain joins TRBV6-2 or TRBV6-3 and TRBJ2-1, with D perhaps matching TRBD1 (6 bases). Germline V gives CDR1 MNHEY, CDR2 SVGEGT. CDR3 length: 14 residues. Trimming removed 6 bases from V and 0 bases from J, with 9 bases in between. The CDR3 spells CASRDRFSYNEQFF. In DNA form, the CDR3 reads TGTGCCAGCAGGGACAGATTCTCCTACAATGAGCAGTTCTTC.